This T cell receptor (beta chain) was sequenced in a study of immune characterization of retroperitoneal liposarcoma. MiXCR, applied by TCRdb to the PCR reads, yields one record per CDR3 protein. The repertoire has over 10,000 distinct CDR3 sequences, roughly 44% of them found once; the top ten carry over 9%. About this clonotype itself: Mismatch with germline at one junction end may stem from a read error.

In germline, CDR1 is SSHAT, CDR2 FNYEAQ (reference sequence). CDR3 size: 14 residues. The sample taken for sequencing was tumor tissue. V gene TRBV7-7 combines with J gene TRBJ2-2; D remains ambiguous. This TCR came from a female donor with retroperitoneal liposarcoma. The CDR3 sequence is CASSPSTNTGELFF. Here the CDR3 DNA reads TGTGCTAGCAGCCCCTCTACGAACACCGGGGAGCTGTTTTTT.